Listed here are 22 T cell receptor beta chains from one sample, sequenced in a study of CD8 T cells in ankylosing spondylitis. One entry per CDR3 protein, called by TCRdb with MiXCR from the 5' RACE reads. Of roughly 170,000 distinct CDR3 sequences in the sample, around 9.6% were seen once. Sequencing was carried out using blood, either unsorted or a sorted T cell fraction (not recorded which). These receptors were taken from a female donor with ankylosing spondylitis or in good health (not recorded which).

This clonotype turned up a few times. CDR3: CSAMDRRSYEQYF. The CDR3 nucleotides read TGCAGTGCTATGGACCGACGCTCCTACGAGCAGTACTTC. The gene calls are TRBV20-1 and TRBJ2-7; D unresolved. The length of the CDR3 is 13 residues. Germline values: CDR1 DFQATT, CDR2 SNEGSKA (reference sequence). V gave up 4 bases and J gave up 0 bases, with 10 bases separating them.

Ten or more counts support this clonotype. The chain uses TRBV12-3 or TRBV12-4 and TRBJ2-7; TRBD1 or TRBD2 may be the D gene (5 bases each). This CDR3 comprises 14 residues. Trimming took off 3 bases at V and 5 bases at J, with 14 bases between the two ends. The CDR3 region is CASSFGRDVHEQYF. Written as DNA, the CDR3 is TGTGCCAGCAGTTTTGGAAGGGACGTCCACGAGCAGTACTTC.

This clonotype was seen repeatedly, ten times or more. The CDR3 bases are TGTGCCAGCAGAGATATTGGAAACACCATATATTTT. This codes for CASRDIGNTIYF. V usage is TRBV6-1 and J usage is TRBJ1-3; no definite D call. The CDR3 extends over 12 amino acids. CDR1 and CDR2 (germline): MNHNS, SASEGT. The germline V and J ends were trimmed by 6 bases and 3 bases, with 6 bases remaining between them.

The rearrangement links TRBV30 to TRBJ2-5, with unresolved D. Trimming stripped 0 bases from V and 4 bases from J, with 6 bases between. The length of the CDR3 is 12 residues. Germline values: CDR1 GTSNPN, CDR2 SVGIG (reference sequence). Here the CDR3 DNA reads TGTGCCTGGAGTGTTCTAGGAGAGACCCAGTACTTC. Protein sequence: CAWSVLGETQYF. The complete variable domain, with remaining parts taken from reference TRBV30 and TRBJ2-5, reads SQTIHQWPATLVQPVGSPLSLECTVEGTSNPNLYWYRQAAGRGLQLLFYSVGIGQISSEVPQNLSASRPQDRQFILSSKKLLLSDSGFYLCAWSVLGETQYFGPGTRLLVL.

The chain links TRBV7-9 to TRBJ2-5; 13 positions agree with TRBD2. The CDR3 is 14 amino acids. With 5 bases clipped from V and 8 bases from J, the junction kept 5 bases outside the gene matches. Germline assignment: CDR1 SEHNR and CDR2 FQNEAQ (reference sequence). The CDR3 region has the DNA TGTGCCAGCAGCCCCGGGACTAGCGGGACTACCCAGTACTTC. Translated, it gives CASSPGTSGTTQYF.

The rearrangement links TRBV3-1 to TRBJ2-7; unclear D gene. V lost 1 base and J lost 4, with 14 bases in between. This CDR3 has 15 amino acids. The germline gives CDR1 LGHDT, CDR2 YNNKEL (reference sequence). The CDR3 protein is CASSQAAGLGYEQYF. Written as DNA, the CDR3 is TGTGCCAGCAGCCAAGCGGCAGGCCTAGGGTACGAGCAGTACTTC.

The CDR3 sequence is CATLPASTNEQFF. As DNA, the CDR3 is TGTGCCACCCTACCGGCCTCCACCAATGAGCAGTTCTTC. This chain joins TRBV6-2 or TRBV6-3 and TRBJ2-1, with D uncertain. Germline values: CDR1 MNHEY, CDR2 SVGEGT. The CDR3 has 13 amino acids. Trimming removed 10 bases from V and 6 bases from J, with 16 bases in between.

This clonotype was detected ten times or more. The chain joins TRBV6-1 to TRBJ1-2, with unresolved D. V was pared by 7 bases and J by 4 bases, with 13 bases between. The CDR3 runs to 13 residues. Germline lookup yields CDR1 MNHNS and CDR2 SASEGT. The CDR3 bases are TGTGCCAGCACCCCAGCAAACCTCTATGGCTACACCTTC. Translating it yields CASTPANLYGYTF.

This clonotype was counted at least ten times. The rearrangement uses TRBV6-5 and TRBJ1-1, with 7 positions matching TRBD1. Germline CDR1 reads MNHEY; CDR2 reads SVGAGI. The CDR3 has 12 residues. The ends lost 4 bases at V and 5 bases at J; junction bases unmatched: 1. CDR3 nucleotides: TGTGCCAGCAGTTTACAGGGGACTGAAGCTTTCTTT. Protein: CASSLQGTEAFF.

A few counts support this clonotype. The rearrangement joins TRBV9 to TRBJ2-1, with no clear D. The CDR3 is 14 residues long. The germline V gene encodes CDR1 SGDLS and CDR2 YYNGEE. V lost 0 bases and J lost 7, with 11 bases in between. The CDR3 region has the DNA TGTGCCAGCAGCGTAGGCACTAACGGAAATGAGCAGTTCTTC. It codes for CASSVGTNGNEQFF.

This clonotype was counted a few times. DNA of the CDR3: TGCGCCAGCAGCTTGACTAGCGGGAGGGCCAGGTACAATGAGCAGTTCTTC. Translated: CASSLTSGRARYNEQFF. The chain recombines TRBV5-1 with TRBJ2-1; TRBD2 matches at 13 bases. The CDR3 totals 17 residues. Germline lookup yields CDR1 SGHRS and CDR2 YFSETQ. Trimming removed 1 base from V and 4 bases from J; junction bases left unmatched: 5.

Many counts were recorded for this clonotype. The V and J genes are TRBV12-3 or TRBV12-4 and TRBJ2-3; either TRBD1 or TRBD2 may fit D (5 bases each). CDR3 length: 12 amino acids. Trimming left V 6 bases short and J 8 bases short, with 12 bases between. CDR3 DNA sequence: TGTGCCAGCAGCGCCACTAGGGGTACGCAGTATTTT. It yields the protein CASSATRGTQYF.

This clonotype was seen ten or more times. J is TRBJ1-1 and V is TRBV3-1; no reliable D call. Per germline, CDR1 LGHDT and CDR2 YNNKEL (reference sequence). Trimming removed 0 bases at V and 5 bases at J, with 10 bases between. This CDR3 is 14 amino acids long. The CDR3 nucleotides read TGTGCCAGCAGCCAAGATGGGAGGAGGACTGAAGCTTTCTTT. As protein: CASSQDGRRTEAFF.

The sample holds many counts of this clonotype. This chain links TRBV6-5 with TRBJ2-2; unclear D gene. This CDR3 is 12 amino acids long. V lost 7 bases and J 6 bases, leaving 9 bases between the germline ends. Germline values: CDR1 MNHEY, CDR2 SVGAGI. The CDR3 coding sequence is TGTGCCAGCACTACCCGGGCCGGGGAGCTGTTTTTT. Protein product: CASTTRAGELFF.

In this sample, this clonotype turned up a few times. The V gene is TRBV12-3 or TRBV12-4, the J gene TRBJ2-7; maybe TRBD1 (6 bases). V was pared by 3 bases and J by 2 bases, with 11 bases between. This CDR3 region has 14 residues. The CDR3 region is CASSLTGTTYEQYF. The CDR3 DNA sequence: TGTGCCAGCAGTTTGACCGGGACAACCTACGAGCAGTACTTC.

This clonotype has at least ten counts. This chain connects TRBV6-2 or TRBV6-3 to TRBJ2-1, with D possibly TRBD2 on 6 matching bases. The CDR3 is 16 residues long. V was pared by 5 bases and J by 6 bases, with 20 bases between. Germline V gene sequence: CDR1 MNHEY, CDR2 SVGEGT. Written as DNA, the CDR3 is TGTGCCAGCAGTCCCTGGGGGGAGGTCCTTGGCAATGAGCAGTTCTTC. Amino acid sequence: CASSPWGEVLGNEQFF.

The chain is built from TRBV20-1 and TRBJ2-5; tentative D call: TRBD1 (6 bases). The CDR3 extends over 13 amino acids. Germline-derived CDR1 and CDR2 are DFQATT and SNEGSKA (reference sequence). The ends were cut back, 6 bases at V and 2 bases at J, with 13 bases in the middle. The CDR3 sequence: CSAARTDQETQYF. CDR3 DNA sequence: TGCAGTGCCGCTCGGACAGATCAAGAGACCCAGTACTTC.

This CDR3 is CASSQDRFGGVYNEQFF. The CDR3 nucleotides read TGCGCCAGCAGCCAAGATAGGTTCGGCGGGGTCTACAATGAGCAGTTCTTC. The V gene is TRBV4-3, the J gene TRBJ2-1, with D possibly being TRBD2 (6 bases). Germline CDR1 reads LGHNA; CDR2 reads YSLEER. Deletions cut 0 bases from V and 3 bases from J, with 15 bases between. The CDR3 spans 17 residues.

This clonotype was counted only a few times. The chain has TRBV6-2 or TRBV6-3 and TRBJ2-1, with D possibly matching TRBD2 (6 bases). Trimming stripped 2 bases from V and 0 bases from J, with 11 bases between. CDR3 length: 16 residues. The germline V gene has CDR1 MNHEY and CDR2 SVGEGT. The DNA of the CDR3 is TGTGCCAGCAGTTACCCTGCGGGATCCTCCTACAATGAGCAGTTCTTC. Its protein is CASSYPAGSSYNEQFF.

This clonotype was counted between two and nine times. The genes are TRBV7-2 and TRBJ2-1, with D possibly being TRBD2 (5 bases). Germline V gives CDR1 SGHTA, CDR2 FQGNSA. Trimming removed 5 bases at V and 10 bases at J, with 24 bases between. The CDR3 runs 16 residues. This CDR3 is CASSPAGVGLTREQFF. In DNA form, the CDR3 reads TGTGCCAGCAGCCCCGCCGGGGTGGGCCTTACGAGGGAGCAGTTCTTC.

V usage is TRBV12-3 or TRBV12-4 and J usage is TRBJ1-4; D call uncertain. Trimming stripped 7 bases from V and 5 bases from J, with 11 bases between. The CDR3 length is 13 residues. CDR3 DNA sequence: TGTGCCAGCACCCTCGGATGGAATGAAAAACTGTTTTTT. This encodes CASTLGWNEKLFF.

The DNA for the CDR3 is TGTGCCAGCAGTTCCTGGCCGAATGAGCAGTTCTTC. It codes for CASSSWPNEQFF. The chain links TRBV27 to TRBJ2-1; D not certain. CDR1 and CDR2 (germline): MNHEY, SMNVEV (reference sequence). The CDR3 spans 12 residues. V was trimmed by 4 bases and J by 7 bases, leaving 8 bases between them.